A selection of T cell receptor beta chains follows, all from one sample in a study of blood T cells in healthy people across ages. TCRdb used MiXCR to reprocess the 5' RACE reads, holding one entry per CDR3 protein. The sample has about 1.5 million distinct CDR3 sequences, approximately 43% seen once. The sequenced material came from blood. These receptors were collected from a woman in her late teens or twenties in good health. CDR3s include the opening cysteine and the closing phenylalanine or tryptophan. The order of the fields is V gene, clone size, CDR3 length, J gene, D gene, CDR3 DNA, CDR3 protein. A D gene is named only where the DNA matches it firmly. Clone size, where shown, is once, few, many, or a class for clones that have expanded.

v_gene: TRBV10-3
abundance: NA
len: 15
j_gene: TRBJ1-6
d_gene: NA
CDR3nt: TGTGCCATCAGTAAGGACGGCCAGGGGAATTCACCCCTCCACTTT
CDR3aa: CAISKDGQGNSPLHF

v_gene: TRBV6-5
abundance: few
len: 14
j_gene: TRBJ2-3
d_gene: TRBD1
CDR3nt: TGTGCCAGCAGTTTGACAGGGGGCAAAGATACGCAGTATTTT
CDR3aa: CASSLTGGKDTQYF

v_gene: TRBV20-1
abundance: NA
len: 14
j_gene: TRBJ2-1
d_gene: TRBD2
CDR3nt: TGCAGTGCTCCGAAGCGGGGGTTATACAATGAGCAGTTCTTC
CDR3aa: CSAPKRGLYNEQFF

v_gene: TRBV24-1
abundance: NA
len: 15
j_gene: TRBJ2-5
d_gene: NA
CDR3nt: TGTGCCACCAGTGAACCCGACAGGTACCAAGAGACCCAGTACTTC
CDR3aa: CATSEPDRYQETQYF

v_gene: TRBV24-1
abundance: NA
len: 14
j_gene: TRBJ2-1
d_gene: NA
CDR3nt: TGTGCCACCAGTGATTTGTTCAAGAGGGATGAGCAGTTCTTC
CDR3aa: CATSDLFKRDEQFF

v_gene: TRBV29-1
abundance: NA
len: 14
j_gene: TRBJ2-7
d_gene: TRBD2
CDR3nt: TGCAGCGTCCGTCGGGGGGGTCACCTCTACGAGCAGTACTTC
CDR3aa: CSVRRGGHLYEQYF

v_gene: TRBV7-9
abundance: NA
len: 16
j_gene: TRBJ1-4
d_gene: TRBD1
CDR3nt: TGTGCCAGCAGCTTCGGACCGGGACAGCCTAATGAAAAACTGTTTTTT
CDR3aa: CASSFGPGQPNEKLFF

v_gene: TRBV29-1
abundance: few
len: 15
j_gene: TRBJ2-3
d_gene: NA
CDR3nt: TGCAGCGTCCCCTATACTAGCTTTAGCACAGATACGCAGTATTTT
CDR3aa: CSVPYTSFSTDTQYF

v_gene: TRBV21-1
abundance: NA
len: 13
j_gene: TRBJ2-1
d_gene: NA
CDR3nt: TGTGCCAGCAGCACTTTACGGGTCAATGAGCAGTTCTTC
CDR3aa: CASSTLRVNEQFF

v_gene: TRBV29-1
abundance: many
len: 12
j_gene: TRBJ1-4
d_gene: NA
CDR3nt: TGCAGCGTTGAGGGGGAAGATGAAAAACTGTTTTTT
CDR3aa: CSVEGEDEKLFF

v_gene: TRBV7-2
abundance: NA
len: 13
j_gene: TRBJ2-1
d_gene: NA
CDR3nt: TGTGCCAGCAGCTTAAGCAGGGAGAATGAGCAGTTCTTC
CDR3aa: CASSLSRENEQFF

v_gene: TRBV7-2
abundance: NA
len: 16
j_gene: TRBJ2-1
d_gene: NA
CDR3nt: TGTGCCAGCAGCTTACCCGGTAGGACCGCCATAGGAGAGCAGTTCTTC
CDR3aa: CASSLPGRTAIGEQFF

v_gene: TRBV20-1
abundance: NA
len: 11
j_gene: TRBJ2-7
d_gene: NA
CDR3nt: TGCAGAGCCGGGAGAGGCTACGAGCAGTACTTC
CDR3aa: CRAGRGYEQYF

v_gene: TRBV14
abundance: few
len: 16
j_gene: TRBJ2-7
d_gene: NA
CDR3nt: TGTGCCAGCAGCCAAGGCTGGGGCAGGGGAACCTACGAGCAGTACTTC
CDR3aa: CASSQGWGRGTYEQYF

v_gene: TRBV6-1
abundance: NA
len: 16
j_gene: TRBJ2-1
d_gene: TRBD2
CDR3nt: TGTGCCAGCAGTGAACGAGCTAGCGGGGGGGCCGTTGAGCAGTTCTTC
CDR3aa: CASSERASGGAVEQFF

v_gene: TRBV25-1
abundance: few
len: 13
j_gene: TRBJ1-1
d_gene: NA
CDR3nt: TGTGCCAGCAAGGGAGGGTTTAACACTGAAGCTTTCTTT
CDR3aa: CASKGGFNTEAFF

v_gene: TRBV5-1
abundance: few
len: 15
j_gene: TRBJ2-7
d_gene: TRBD1
CDR3nt: TGCGCCAGCAGCGGGGTGGCGACAGGGAGCTACGAGCAGTACTTC
CDR3aa: CASSGVATGSYEQYF

v_gene: TRBV27
abundance: once
len: 14
j_gene: TRBJ2-5
d_gene: NA
CDR3nt: TGTGCTAGCAGTTTATCGAACAATCAAGAGACCCAGTACTTC
CDR3aa: CASSLSNNQETQYF

v_gene: TRBV3-1
abundance: few
len: 15
j_gene: TRBJ1-6
d_gene: NA
CDR3nt: TGTGCCAGCAGCCGTAATGGGGGGTACAATTCACCCCTCCACTTT
CDR3aa: CASSRNGGYNSPLHF

v_gene: TRBV2
abundance: NA
len: 14
j_gene: TRBJ2-7
d_gene: NA
CDR3nt: TGTGCCAGCAGTGGGAGGGGGCAGGCCTACGAGCAGTACTTC
CDR3aa: CASSGRGQAYEQYF

v_gene: TRBV7-2
abundance: NA
len: 17
j_gene: TRBJ2-3
d_gene: TRBD2
CDR3nt: TGTGCCAGCAGCTTAGGATTGGTAGCGGGGGGCCCAGATACGCAGTATTTT
CDR3aa: CASSLGLVAGGPDTQYF

v_gene: TRBV12-3/TRBV12-4
abundance: NA
len: 18
j_gene: TRBJ1-1
d_gene: TRBD1
CDR3nt: TGTGCCAGCAGTTTAAAGTCGTTGGGACAGGGCCGGAACACTGAAGCTTTCTTT
CDR3aa: CASSLKSLGQGRNTEAFF

v_gene: TRBV28
abundance: NA
len: 11
j_gene: TRBJ2-4
d_gene: TRBD1
CDR3nt: TGTGCCAGCAGTCAGACAGGGGGCCCGTACTTC
CDR3aa: CASSQTGGPYF